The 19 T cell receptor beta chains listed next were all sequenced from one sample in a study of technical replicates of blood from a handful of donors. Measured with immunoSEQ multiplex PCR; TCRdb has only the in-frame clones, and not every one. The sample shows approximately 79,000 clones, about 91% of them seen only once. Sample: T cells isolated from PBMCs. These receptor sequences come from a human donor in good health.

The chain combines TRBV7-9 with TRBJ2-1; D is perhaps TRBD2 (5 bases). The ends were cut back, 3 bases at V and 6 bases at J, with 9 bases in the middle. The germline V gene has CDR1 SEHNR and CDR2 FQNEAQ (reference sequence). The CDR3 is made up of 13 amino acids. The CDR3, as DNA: TGTGCCAGCAGCTTCCTAGCTAGCAATGAGCAGTTCTTC. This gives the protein CASSFLASNEQFF.

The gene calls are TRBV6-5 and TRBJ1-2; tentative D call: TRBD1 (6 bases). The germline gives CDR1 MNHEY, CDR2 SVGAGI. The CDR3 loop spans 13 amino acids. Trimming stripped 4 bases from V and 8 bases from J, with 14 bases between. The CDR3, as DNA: TGTGCCAGCAGTTTCCGTACAGGGAACGGCTACACCTTC. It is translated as CASSFRTGNGYTF.

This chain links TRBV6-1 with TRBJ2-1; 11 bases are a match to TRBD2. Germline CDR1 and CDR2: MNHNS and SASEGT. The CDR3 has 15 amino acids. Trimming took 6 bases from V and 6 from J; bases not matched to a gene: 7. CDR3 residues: CASRIAGGPFNEQFF. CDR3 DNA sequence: TGTGCCAGCAGGATAGCGGGAGGGCCATTCAATGAGCAGTTCTTC.

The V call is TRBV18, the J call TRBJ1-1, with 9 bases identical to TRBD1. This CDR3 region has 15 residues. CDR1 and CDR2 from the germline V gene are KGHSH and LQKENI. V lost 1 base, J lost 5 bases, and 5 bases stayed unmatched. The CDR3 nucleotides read TGTGCCAGCTCACCACGAACAGGGGGCGCGACTGAAGCTTTCTTT. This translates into CASSPRTGGATEAFF.

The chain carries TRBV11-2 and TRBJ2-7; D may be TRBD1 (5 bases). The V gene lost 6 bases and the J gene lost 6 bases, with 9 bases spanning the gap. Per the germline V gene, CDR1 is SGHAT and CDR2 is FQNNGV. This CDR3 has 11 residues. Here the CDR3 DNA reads TGTGCCAGCAGGGGGCCGGGCGAGCAGTACTTC. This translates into CASRGPGEQYF.

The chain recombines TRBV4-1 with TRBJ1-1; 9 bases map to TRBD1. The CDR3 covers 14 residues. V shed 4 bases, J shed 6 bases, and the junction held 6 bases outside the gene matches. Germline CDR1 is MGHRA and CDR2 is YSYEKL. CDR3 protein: CASSRLQGASEAFF. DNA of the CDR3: TGCGCCAGCAGCCGCTTACAGGGGGCATCTGAAGCTTTCTTT.

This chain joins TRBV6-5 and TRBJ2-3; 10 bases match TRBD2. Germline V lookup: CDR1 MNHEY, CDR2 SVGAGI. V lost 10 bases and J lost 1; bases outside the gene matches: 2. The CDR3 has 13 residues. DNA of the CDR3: TGTGCCACAGGACTAGCGGGCACAGATACGCAGTATTTT. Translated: CATGLAGTDTQYF.

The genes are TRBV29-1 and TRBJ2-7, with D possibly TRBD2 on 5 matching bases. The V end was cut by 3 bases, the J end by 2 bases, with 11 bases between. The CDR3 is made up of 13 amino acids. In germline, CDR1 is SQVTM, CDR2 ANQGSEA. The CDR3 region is CSVDIVGAYEQYF. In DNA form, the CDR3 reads TGCAGCGTTGATATTGTGGGAGCCTACGAGCAGTACTTC.

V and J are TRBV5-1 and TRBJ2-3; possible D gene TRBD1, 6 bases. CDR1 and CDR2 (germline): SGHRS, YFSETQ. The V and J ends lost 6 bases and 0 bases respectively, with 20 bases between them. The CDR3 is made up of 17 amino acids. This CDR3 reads CASNSRDGGWSTDTQYF. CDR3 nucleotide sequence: TGCGCCAGCAACTCACGCGATGGGGGCTGGAGCACAGATACGCAGTATTTT. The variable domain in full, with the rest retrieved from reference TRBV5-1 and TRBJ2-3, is KAGVTQTPRYLIKTRGQQVTLSCSPISGHRSVSWYQQTPGQGLQFLFEYFSETQRNKGNFPGRFSGRQFSNSRSEMNVSTLELGDSALYLCASNSRDGGWSTDTQYFGPGTRLTVL.

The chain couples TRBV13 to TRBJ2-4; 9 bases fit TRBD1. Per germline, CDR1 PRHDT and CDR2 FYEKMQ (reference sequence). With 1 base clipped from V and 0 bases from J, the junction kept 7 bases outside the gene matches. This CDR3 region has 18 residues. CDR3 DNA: TGTGCCAGCAGCTTAGCAGACAGGGGGGATATAGCCAAAAACATTCAGTACTTC. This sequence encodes CASSLADRGDIAKNIQYF.

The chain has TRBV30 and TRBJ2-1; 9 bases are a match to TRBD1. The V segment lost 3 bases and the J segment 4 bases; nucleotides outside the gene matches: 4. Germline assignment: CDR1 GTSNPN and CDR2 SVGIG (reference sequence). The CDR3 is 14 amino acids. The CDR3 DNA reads TGTGCCTGGAGCCGGGGACAGGGTTACAATGAGCAGTTCTTC. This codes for CAWSRGQGYNEQFF.

CDR3 bases: TGTGTTACAGGTCAGTTAGGCGAGCAGTTCTTC. This encodes CVTGQLGEQFF. The chain links TRBV7-9 to TRBJ2-1; perhaps TRBD1 as D (5 bases). Germline V CDR1 and CDR2: SEHNR, FQNEAQ (reference sequence). This CDR3 is 11 amino acids long.

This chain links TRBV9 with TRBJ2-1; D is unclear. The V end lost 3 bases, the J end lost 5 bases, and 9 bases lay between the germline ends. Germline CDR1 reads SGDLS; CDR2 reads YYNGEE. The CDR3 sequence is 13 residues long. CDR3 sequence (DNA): TGTGCCAGCAGCGCCGCTAGAGACAATGAGCAGTTCTTC. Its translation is CASSAARDNEQFF. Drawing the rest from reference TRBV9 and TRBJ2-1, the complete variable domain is DSGVTQTPKHLITATGQRVTLRCSPRSGDLSVYWYQQSLDQGLQFLIQYYNGEERAKGNILERFSAQQFPDLHSELNLSSLELGDSALYFCASSAARDNEQFFGPGTRLTVL.

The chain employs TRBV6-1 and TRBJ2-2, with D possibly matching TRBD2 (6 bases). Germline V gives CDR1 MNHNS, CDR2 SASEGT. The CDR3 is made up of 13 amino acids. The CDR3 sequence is CAAQRVNTGELFF. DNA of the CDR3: TGTGCAGCCCAGCGGGTTAACACCGGGGAGCTGTTTTTT.

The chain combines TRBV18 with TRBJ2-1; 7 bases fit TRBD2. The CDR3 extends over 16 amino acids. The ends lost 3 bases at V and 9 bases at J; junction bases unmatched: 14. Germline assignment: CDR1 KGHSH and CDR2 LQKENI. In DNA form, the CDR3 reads TGTGCCAGCTCACCCCGGCCGAGCGGGATCCTTGGTGAGCAGTTCTTC. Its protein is CASSPRPSGILGEQFF. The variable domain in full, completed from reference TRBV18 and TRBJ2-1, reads NAGVMQNPRHLVRRRGQEARLRCSPMKGHSHVYWYRQLPEEGLKFMVYLQKENIIDESGMPKERFSAEFPKEGPSILRIQQVVRGDSAAYFCASSPRPSGILGEQFFGPGTRLTVL.

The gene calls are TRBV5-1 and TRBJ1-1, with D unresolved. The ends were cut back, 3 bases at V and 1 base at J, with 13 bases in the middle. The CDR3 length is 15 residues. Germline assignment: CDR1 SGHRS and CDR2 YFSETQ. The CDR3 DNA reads TGCGCCAGCAGCTCCGGGATCCCTAGGAACACTGAAGCTTTCTTT. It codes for CASSSGIPRNTEAFF.

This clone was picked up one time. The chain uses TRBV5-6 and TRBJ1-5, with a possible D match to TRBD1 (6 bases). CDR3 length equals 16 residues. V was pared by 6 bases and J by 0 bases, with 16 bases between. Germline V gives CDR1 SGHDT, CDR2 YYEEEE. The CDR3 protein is CASTRLGQNSNQPQHF. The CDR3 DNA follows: TGTGCCAGCACCCGATTGGGACAAAATAGCAATCAGCCCCAGCATTTT. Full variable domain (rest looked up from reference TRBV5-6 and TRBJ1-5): DAGVTQSPTHLIKTRGQQVTLRCSPKSGHDTVSWYQQALGQGPQFIFQYYEEEERQRGNFPDRFSGHQFPNYSSELNVNALLLGDSALYLCASTRLGQNSNQPQHFGDGTRLSIL.

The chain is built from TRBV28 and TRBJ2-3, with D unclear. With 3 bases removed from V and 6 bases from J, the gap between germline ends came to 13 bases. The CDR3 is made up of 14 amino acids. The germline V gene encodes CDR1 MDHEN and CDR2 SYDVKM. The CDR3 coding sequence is TGTGCCAGCAGTTTTGAGCGATCGCCGGATACGCAGTATTTT. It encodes CASSFERSPDTQYF.

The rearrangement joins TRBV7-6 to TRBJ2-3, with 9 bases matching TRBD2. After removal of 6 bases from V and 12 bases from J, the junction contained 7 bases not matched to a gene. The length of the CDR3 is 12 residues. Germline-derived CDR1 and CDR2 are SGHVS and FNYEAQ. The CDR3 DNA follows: TGTGCCAGCAGTATGACTAGCGGATTACAGTATTTT. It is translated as CASSMTSGLQYF.